These 21 T cell receptor beta chains were sequenced from one sample in a study of cytomegalovirus exposure and HLA in healthy donors. Vbeta (60) and Jbeta (13) primers were used in the PCR. The protocol was immunoSEQ multiplex PCR, while the TCRdb copy is restricted to in-frame clones and leaves out a portion. The sample includes some 200,000 clones, around four fifths of them seen just once. The sample comprised PBMCs. The origin of the receptors is a middle-aged man in good health and CMV-seronegative.

CDR3 in amino acids: CASRDRDVGGELFF. CDR3 sequence (DNA): TGTGCCAGCAGGGACAGGGATGTCGGCGGGGAGCTGTTTTTT. This rearrangement joins TRBV2 to TRBJ2-2, with 8 bases matching TRBD1. V shed 6 bases and J 7 bases; nucleotides not matched to a gene: 7. CDR1 is SNHLY, CDR2 FYNNEI, per germline. The CDR3 has 14 amino acids.

J is TRBJ2-4 and V is TRBV7-3; no clear D gene. CDR3 length: 13 amino acids. Germline values: CDR1 SGHTA, CDR2 FQGTGA. Trimming took 4 bases from V and 8 from J, leaving 12 bases between them. CDR3 nucleotides: TGTGCCAGCAGCTCGCCGAGCCGGGACATTCAGTACTTC. This sequence encodes CASSSPSRDIQYF.

The rearrangement joins TRBV27 to TRBJ1-4, with D unclear. Germline assignment: CDR1 MNHEY and CDR2 SMNVEV (reference sequence). The CDR3 consists of 14 residues. The germline V and J ends were trimmed by 7 bases and 5 bases, with 14 bases remaining between them. The CDR3, as DNA: TGTGCCAGCAAGCGATGGAGCCTCAATGAAAAACTGTTTTTT. It is translated as CASKRWSLNEKLFF. The full variable domain, rest sourced from reference TRBV27 and TRBJ1-4, is EAQVTQNPRYLITVTGKKLTVTCSQNMNHEYMSWYRQDPGLGLRQIYYSMNVEVTDKGDVPEGYKVSRKEKRNFPLILESPSPNQTSLYFCASKRWSLNEKLFFGSGTQLSVL.

V is TRBV14 and J is TRBJ1-2, with D maybe TRBD1 (6 bases). Germline V gene sequence: CDR1 SGHDN, CDR2 FVKESK. V lost 4 bases, J lost 5 bases, and 11 bases lay in between. The CDR3 spans 13 residues. The CDR3 loop is CASSPRTVYGYTF. Here the CDR3 DNA reads TGTGCCAGCAGCCCACGGACAGTTTATGGCTACACCTTC.

The rearrangement joins TRBV6-5 to TRBJ1-1, with D unresolved. The germline V and J ends were trimmed by 4 bases and 0 bases, with 9 bases remaining between them. Germline CDR1 reads MNHEY; CDR2 reads SVGAGI. This CDR3 region has 14 residues. This chain's CDR3 is CASSLRLMNTEAFF. CDR3 bases: TGTGCCAGCAGTTTACGACTTATGAACACTGAAGCTTTCTTT.

The V gene is TRBV9, the J gene TRBJ2-2; D ambiguous. The CDR3 sequence is 14 residues long. V lost 2 bases and J 4 bases, leaving 9 bases between the germline ends. Germline V gene lookup returns CDR1 SGDLS and CDR2 YYNGEE. The CDR3 DNA reads TGTGCCAGCAGCGTGAGGCGGTTCACCGGGGAGCTGTTTTTT. The encoded protein is CASSVRRFTGELFF.

The chain recombines TRBV7-3 with TRBJ2-2; TRBD2 aligns across 10 bases. The germline CDR1 and CDR2 sequences are SGHTA and FQGTGA. Trimming at V came to 5 bases and at J to 3 bases, leaving 3 bases not matched to a gene. The CDR3 is made up of 15 amino acids. The CDR3 DNA sequence: TGTGCCAGCAGCCCAGGACTAGCGGACACCGGGGAGCTGTTTTTT. Translating it yields CASSPGLADTGELFF.

V usage is TRBV28 and J usage is TRBJ1-5, with TRBD1 matching over 9 bases. The CDR3 spans 15 residues. V shed 4 bases, J shed 1 base, and the junction held 2 bases outside the gene matches. Germline CDR1 is MDHEN and CDR2 is SYDVKM. In DNA, the CDR3 is TGTGCCAGCAGTTCCACAGGGGGCAGCAATCAGCCCCAGCATTTT. Protein: CASSSTGGSNQPQHF. The full variable domain, rest sourced from reference TRBV28 and TRBJ1-5, is DVKVTQSSRYLVKRTGEKVFLECVQDMDHENMFWYRQDPGLGLRLIYFSYDVKMKEKGDIPEGYSVSREKKERFSLILESASTNQTSMYLCASSSTGGSNQPQHFGDGTRLSIL.

This rearrangement joins TRBV19 to TRBJ1-3, with a possible D match to TRBD1 (5 bases). The CDR3 totals 15 residues. The V end was cut by 4 bases, the J end by 0 bases, with 10 bases between. Germline V gene sequence: CDR1 LNHDA, CDR2 SQIVND (reference sequence). Written as DNA, the CDR3 is TGTGCCAGTAGTAAGCCCCAGGGCTCTGGAAACACCATATATTTT. This translates into CASSKPQGSGNTIYF.

The chain has TRBV25-1 and TRBJ1-1; D is undetermined. Trimming pared 7 bases from V and 1 base from J, leaving 13 bases between. The CDR3 spans 14 residues. Germline values: CDR1 MGHDK, CDR2 SYGVNS. Written as DNA, the CDR3 is TGTGCCAGCACCCCCCTTGGGCAGAACACTGAAGCTTTCTTT. The encoded protein is CASTPLGQNTEAFF.

The chain couples TRBV6-1 to TRBJ1-2, with D possibly matching TRBD1 (5 bases). Germline assignment: CDR1 MNHNS and CDR2 SASEGT. The CDR3 consists of 13 residues. The V and J ends lost 5 bases and 7 bases respectively, with 14 bases between them. The CDR3 DNA is TGTGCCAGCAGTTTTGGGCAGGGTGCTGGCTACACCTTC. Translated, it gives CASSFGQGAGYTF.

This chain uses TRBV19 with TRBJ2-4, with 7 bases aligning to TRBD1. This CDR3 is built from 16 residues. Trimming at V came to 5 bases and at J to 0 bases, leaving 7 bases not matched to a gene. Germline V CDR1 and CDR2: LNHDA, SQIVND (reference sequence). CDR3 sequence (DNA): TGTGCCAGTAGTGAGACGGGACAGCTAGCCAAAAACATTCAGTACTTC. This codes for CASSETGQLAKNIQYF.

This chain joins TRBV11-2 and TRBJ2-3; 12 bases align to TRBD2. The CDR3 is 16 residues long. V was pared by 5 bases and J by 6 bases, with 9 bases of the junction left unmatched. Germline loops: CDR1 SGHAT, CDR2 FQNNGV. The chain's CDR3 is CASSPLAGGLSDTQYF. The DNA of the CDR3 is TGTGCCAGCAGCCCACTAGCGGGAGGTTTGTCGGATACGCAGTATTTT.

This chain connects TRBV11-2 to TRBJ2-5; the match to TRBD2 covers 12 bases. Germline V gene sequence: CDR1 SGHAT, CDR2 FQNNGV. The J segment lost 2 bases and the V segment lost 0 bases, leaving 7 bases of the junction unmatched. The CDR3 is made up of 18 amino acids. Here the CDR3 reads CASSLEGRTSGAQETQYF. In DNA, the CDR3 is TGTGCCAGCAGCTTAGAGGGCAGGACTAGCGGGGCACAAGAGACCCAGTACTTC.

The V gene is TRBV19, the J gene TRBJ1-6; TRBD1 matches at 10 bases. Germline lookup yields CDR1 LNHDA and CDR2 SQIVND (reference sequence). V dropped 6 bases and J dropped 8; count of bases not matched to a gene: 7. CDR3 length equals 15 residues. The CDR3 loop is CASSRGDRGDSPLHF. CDR3 DNA: TGTGCCAGTAGCCGGGGGGACAGGGGAGATTCACCCCTCCACTTT.

The chain carries TRBV9 and TRBJ2-5, with 13 positions matching TRBD2. CDR3 size: 14 residues. Per germline, CDR1 SGDLS and CDR2 YYNGEE. With 2 bases clipped from V and 8 bases from J, the junction kept 3 bases outside the gene matches. CDR3 protein: CASSVGLAGSTQYF. CDR3 DNA sequence: TGTGCCAGCAGCGTGGGACTAGCGGGGTCCACCCAGTACTTC.

This chain connects TRBV4-1 to TRBJ2-7; 11 bases are a match to TRBD1. The length of the CDR3 is 15 residues. The ends lost 5 bases at V and 2 bases at J; junction bases unmatched: 5. Germline assignment: CDR1 MGHRA and CDR2 YSYEKL. The CDR3: CASSKPGQGAYEQYF. The CDR3 nucleotides read TGCGCCAGCAGCAAACCGGGACAGGGGGCCTACGAGCAGTACTTC.

This chain connects TRBV27 to TRBJ1-2; TRBD1 agrees at 9 bases. V shed 1 base and J 14 bases; nucleotides not matched to a gene: 11. The germline gives CDR1 MNHEY, CDR2 SMNVEV (reference sequence). The CDR3 runs to 14 residues. The CDR3: CASSLLQGAIGLTF. CDR3 DNA sequence: TGTGCCAGCAGTTTATTACAGGGGGCCATCGGCCTAACCTTC.

This clone has more than one count but fewer than ten. In the same sample, other DNA sequences code for this CDR3. The CDR3: CASSRDRNTEAFF. CDR3 sequence (DNA): TGTGCCAGTAGTAGAGACAGGAACACTGAAGCTTTCTTT. The chain employs TRBV19 and TRBJ1-1; D possibly corresponds to TRBD1 (5 bases). V lost 4 bases and J lost 1, with 7 bases in between. The CDR3 runs to 13 residues. Germline V gives CDR1 LNHDA, CDR2 SQIVND (reference sequence).

The chain carries TRBV4-3 and TRBJ1-6; TRBD1 matches 7 bases. The CDR3 is 13 amino acids. V shed 2 bases, J shed 8 bases, and the junction held 0 bases outside the gene matches. CDR1 is LGHNA and CDR2 is YSLEER in the germline V gene. CDR3 in amino acids: CASSQQGDSPLHF. CDR3 nucleotides: TGCGCCAGCAGCCAACAGGGGGATTCACCCCTCCACTTT.

The CDR3 bases are TGTGCCAGCAGCCCTCTAGCGGGCGCATACGAGCAGTACTTC. It is translated as CASSPLAGAYEQYF. J is TRBJ2-5 and V is TRBV7-6, with 8 bases fitting TRBD2. With the DNA end fitting TRBJ2-7 better, the J assignment may be wrong. The CDR3 length is 14 residues. Germline CDR1 SGHVS, CDR2 FNYEAQ.